Included here is one TCR beta chain sequence, with context. Its target is unknown. Germline loops: CDR1 SGHRS, CDR2 YFSETQ. The CDR3 has 16 amino acids. Trimming took 4 bases from V and 2 from J, leaving 18 bases between them. The data derive from a study of CD8 T cells in ankylosing spondylitis. The study's findings and limits: Several highly homologous variants made up a TCR beta motif that seemed to typify ankylosing spondylitis blood. The clones that were linked to disease were reported to be significantly enriched in matched synovial fluid samples from ankylosing spondylitis patients.

TCRdb processed the 5' RACE reads anew with MiXCR; each CDR3 protein has one entry. The sample yields hundreds of thousands of distinct CDR3 sequences, more than 15% seen once. Specimen: blood, either unsorted or a sorted T cell fraction (not recorded which). The chain combines TRBV5-1 with TRBJ2-5, with D tentatively TRBD1 (6 bases). This TCR derives from a male donor with ankylosing spondylitis. The CDR3 region has the DNA TGCGCCAGCAGCCCCGGGACACATCCTGTGCAAGAGACCCAGTACTTC. Translation: CASSPGTHPVQETQYF.